The TCR beta chain under discussion was sequenced for a study of blood T cell repertoires in COVID-19. Background on the study: COVID-19 samples from acute and convalescent phases originated in the United States, Italy and Spain. Sample material is recorded as cDNA or gDNA derived from T cells, B-cell-depleted T cells, or PBMCs.

Residents of about two dozen US areas, aged roughly 18 to 89 years, made up the participants. Two negative PCRs, clearance, or symptom resolution were required of recovered Cohort 3 donors. The CDR3 loop spans 15 amino acids. Between the trimmed V and J ends, which lost 4 bases and 7 bases, there was a span of 17 bases. Germline assignment: CDR1 LNHNV and CDR2 YYDKDF (reference sequence). Clones were sequenced by immunoSEQ multiplex PCR, and TCRdb holds only the in-frame ones, with some missing. The table lists 250,000 or so clones, more than 75% of them singletons, with roughly 2.6% in the top ten. Sequencing was carried out using PBMCs or T cells enriched from blood (not recorded which). This receptor was obtained from a woman in her late teens or twenties who had recovered from COVID-19. V and J are TRBV15 and TRBJ1-3; the D gene is possibly TRBD1 (5 bases). The CDR3 here is CATSNKVQAGNTIYF. Here the CDR3 DNA reads TGTGCCACCAGCAATAAGGTACAGGCAGGGAACACCATATATTTT.